The subject of this entry is one T cell receptor (beta chain). Its target antigen remains unknown. No base quality information exists; no much larger clone differs at one position. The data originate from a study of T cell changes during pregnancy in multiple sclerosis (dated 2019 in TCRdb). For the study in its entirety: The study looked at changes in the T cell repertoire across pregnancy in women with multiple sclerosis.

Preparation of the library involved the immunoSEQ multiplex PCR assay. Entries here come from immuneACCESS through TCRdb and include only in-frame sequences with V and J called. Some clones fail to appear in such tables; in the studies checked, an unresolved V gene covers under half of the shortfall, and the cause of the remainder is unknown. The sample profile shows approximately 41,000 clones; about 95% of them were found once. In total, the top ten clones hold around 0.42% of the sample. This clonotype was obtained from a female donor with multiple sclerosis, enrolled in a pregnancy study. The sample here was CD4+ T cells from peripheral blood mononuclear cells, taken in the second trimester of pregnancy.

This receptor carries the CDR3 CASSGLAGGPGEQYF. The DNA is TGCGCCAGCAGCGGGCTAGCGGGAGGGCCGGGCGAGCAGTACTTC. Recombination joined TRBV5-1 with TRBJ2-7, with TRBD2 matching 12 junction bases. The germline V gene provides CDR1 SGHRS and CDR2 YFSETQ. Germline trimming: 4 bases from V, 6 bases from J; junction bases outside gene matches: 8. The CDR3 spans 15 residues, from the cysteine through the phenylalanine. Only the CDR3 portion is preserved as DNA: 45 bases, with reading frame beginning at the first base.